This TCR beta chain was profiled in a study of T cell responses to AZD1222 COVID-19 vaccine. Study-level points and caveats: Clonal diversity was possibly underestimated, and the donors were mostly white British, with more females.

About this clone itself: The antigen is not known.

Repertoires were generated with immunoSEQ multiplex PCR, while TCRdb's copy carries only in-frame clones and drops some. The profile shows 120,000 or so clones, around 90% of them singletons. The CDR3 is 14 residues long. V lost 1 base and J lost 0, with 7 bases in between. Germline V gene lookup returns CDR1 SEHNR and CDR2 FQNEAQ (reference sequence). This chain connects TRBV7-9 to TRBJ2-7, with unresolved D. This TCR was recovered from an adult in good health. The sample in question was peripheral blood, obtained on day 0 of AZD1222 vaccination. The CDR3 sequence: CASSLVAGSYEQYF. The CDR3 DNA sequence: TGTGCCAGCAGCTTAGTTGCAGGCTCCTACGAGCAGTACTTC.